This TCR beta chain was documented in a study of identical twins. This clonotype was counted between two and nine times. Its antigen is as yet unknown. Findings of the study overall: In drawing conclusions, the study used cross-sectional statistical analysis and did not follow the same donors. Cord blood beta clonotypes present at high abundance carried fewer insertions; no such pattern appeared in memory repertoires.

TCRdb used MiXCR to reprocess the 5' RACE reads, holding one entry per CDR3 protein. The table has some 790,000 distinct CDR3 sequences, about 20% seen once. The same specimen was also included in a second study, on T cells expressing NK-cell markers. That source reports: From sorted CD3+CD56+NKG2C+, CD3+CD56+NKG2C- and CD3+CD56-NKG2C+ T cells came the TCR beta repertoires.

The receptor's source is a woman aged 18-30 years in good health. Sequenced: PBMCs.

The CDR3 spells CASSLSTLNYGYTF. The CDR3 DNA follows: TGCGCCAGCAGCTTGTCCACCCTCAACTATGGCTACACCTTC. The chain is built from TRBV5-1 and TRBJ1-2; D is undetermined. The CDR3 totals 14 residues. Germline loops: CDR1 SGHRS, CDR2 YFSETQ. The germline V and J ends were trimmed by 1 base and 2 bases, with 9 bases remaining between them.